This T cell receptor (beta chain) was found in a study of blood T cell repertoires in COVID-19. Study in general: T cells, B-cell-depleted T cells, or PBMCs supplied cDNA or gDNA.

Per the germline V gene, CDR1 is SGHAT and CDR2 is FQDESV (reference sequence). The CDR3 is 15 residues long. The V end was cut by 6 bases, the J end by 4 bases, with 17 bases between. Authors' analysis steps: Cell counts per sample came from amplifying reference gene primers. The assay was immunoSEQ multiplex PCR, and TCRdb's table has in-frame clones only and misses some. From that table come the V and J calls and clone size; the DNA was used to work out D and trimming. The sample includes some 210,000 clones, roughly four fifths of them seen just once. The sequenced material came from peripheral blood. The sequence was collected from a middle-aged woman with acute or convalescent COVID-19. The V call is TRBV11-1, the J call TRBJ2-3; a weak D match, TRBD1 (5 bases). CDR3 nucleotide sequence: TGTGCCAGCAGGGACGCAGGGTTTGTCGCAGATACGCAGTATTTT. Protein product: CASRDAGFVADTQYF.